These 10 T cell receptor beta chains originate from one sample sequenced in a study of cytomegalovirus exposure and HLA in healthy donors. Both 60 Vbeta primers and 13 Jbeta primers went into the PCR. The table came from immunoSEQ multiplex PCR; TCRdb's copy has only in-frame clones and leaves some out. The repertoire includes 100,000 to 150,000 clones, 72% of them detected once, and approximately 3.9% sits in the top ten. Sequencing was done on a sample of PBMCs. These receptors originate from a man between 50 and 59 years old in good health and CMV-seropositive.

V gene TRBV27 combines with J gene TRBJ2-5; maybe TRBD2 (5 bases). The germline gives CDR1 MNHEY, CDR2 SMNVEV (reference sequence). The CDR3 spans 14 residues. V gave up 0 bases and J gave up 5 bases, with 10 bases separating them. In DNA, the CDR3 is TGTGCCAGCAGTTTATCAGGGTCGGGGGAGACCCAGTACTTC. Protein: CASSLSGSGETQYF.

This clone has more than one count but fewer than ten. The CDR3 coding sequence is TGTGCCAGCAGGCGGACTAACTATGGCTACACCTTC. Translated, it gives CASRRTNYGYTF. The chain couples TRBV7-2 to TRBJ1-2; D not certain. There are 12 residues in the CDR3. Trimming shortened V by 6 bases and J by 0 bases, and 5 bases separated the two germline ends. The germline CDR1 and CDR2 sequences are SGHTA and FQGNSA.

V and J are TRBV6-1 and TRBJ1-2; 7 bases are shared with TRBD1. Germline CDR1 and CDR2: MNHNS and SASEGT. V gave up 5 bases and J gave up 1 base; unmatched junction bases: 4. The CDR3 is made up of 14 amino acids. This CDR3 is CASSTGVFNYGYTF. The CDR3 DNA sequence: TGTGCCAGCAGTACAGGGGTTTTTAACTATGGCTACACCTTC.

V is TRBV19 and J is TRBJ1-1; D is ambiguous. Between the trimmed V and J ends, which lost 3 bases and 6 bases, there was a span of 20 bases. This CDR3 is built from 16 residues. The germline CDR1 and CDR2 sequences are LNHDA and SQIVND (reference sequence). CDR3 sequence reads: CASSIRVPGGFSEAFF. The CDR3 DNA follows: TGTGCCAGTAGTATCCGTGTACCGGGTGGATTCTCTGAAGCTTTCTTT.

The CDR3 is CASSFLRGLYGQYF. Here the CDR3 DNA reads TGCGCCAGCAGCTTCCTAAGGGGGCTCTACGGGCAGTACTTC. The chain couples TRBV5-1 to TRBJ2-5, with 7 bases identical to TRBD1. Germline CDR1 reads SGHRS; CDR2 reads YFSETQ. The CDR3 has 14 amino acids. Unmatched junction bases numbered 12, after V lost 2 bases and J lost 11 bases.

The rearrangement uses TRBV25-1 and TRBJ2-4; a weak D match, TRBD1 (5 bases). Germline values: CDR1 MGHDK, CDR2 SYGVNS. CDR3 size: 17 residues. The V gene lost 2 bases and the J gene lost 0 bases, with 14 bases spanning the gap. The CDR3 reads CASSENLQDIAKNIQYF. In nucleotides, the CDR3 is TGTGCCAGCAGTGAAAACTTACAGGACATAGCCAAAAACATTCAGTACTTC. Combining the CDR3 with reference TRBV25-1 and TRBJ2-4 gives the whole variable domain EADIYQTPRYLVIGTGKKITLECSQTMGHDKMYWYQQDPGMELHLIHYSYGVNSTEKGDLSSESTVSRIRTEHFPLTLESARPSHTSQYLCASSENLQDIAKNIQYFGAGTRLSVL.

The rearrangement uses TRBV5-4 and TRBJ2-5; TRBD2 aligns across 12 bases. Germline V CDR1 and CDR2: SGHNT, YYREEE (reference sequence). This CDR3 has 14 amino acids. V trimming: 3 bases; J trimming: 5 bases; junction bases outside the gene matches: 2. CDR3 in DNA: TGTGCCAGCAGCTCGACTAGCGGGGGCGAGACCCAGTACTTC. This codes for CASSSTSGGETQYF.

The CDR3 nucleotides are TGCAGCGTTTCGGGACTAGCCACCTACGAGCAGTACTTC. It translates to CSVSGLATYEQYF. V is TRBV29-1 and J is TRBJ2-7, with 9 bases aligning to TRBD2. This CDR3 comprises 13 residues. The J segment lost 2 bases and the V segment lost 5 bases, leaving 4 bases of the junction unmatched. From germline, CDR1 is SQVTM and CDR2 ANQGSEA.

The chain is built from TRBV19 and TRBJ2-1; TRBD2 agrees at 7 bases. This CDR3 is 16 amino acids long. With V trimmed by 2 bases and J by 5 bases, 9 bases remained unmatched. Germline loops: CDR1 LNHDA, CDR2 SQIVND (reference sequence). The CDR3 sequence is CASSIPAASGNNEQFF. In DNA form, the CDR3 reads TGTGCCAGTAGTATACCCGCGGCTAGCGGAAACAATGAGCAGTTCTTC.

The chain recombines TRBV7-9 with TRBJ1-5; 9 nucleotides align to TRBD1. The germline CDR1 and CDR2 sequences are SEHNR and FQNEAQ (reference sequence). The V gene end was trimmed by 5 bases and the J gene end by 6 bases; junction bases not matched to a gene: 2. This CDR3 region has 13 residues. The CDR3 loop is CASSPDRGQPQHF. DNA of the CDR3: TGTGCCAGCAGCCCGGACAGGGGTCAGCCCCAGCATTTT.